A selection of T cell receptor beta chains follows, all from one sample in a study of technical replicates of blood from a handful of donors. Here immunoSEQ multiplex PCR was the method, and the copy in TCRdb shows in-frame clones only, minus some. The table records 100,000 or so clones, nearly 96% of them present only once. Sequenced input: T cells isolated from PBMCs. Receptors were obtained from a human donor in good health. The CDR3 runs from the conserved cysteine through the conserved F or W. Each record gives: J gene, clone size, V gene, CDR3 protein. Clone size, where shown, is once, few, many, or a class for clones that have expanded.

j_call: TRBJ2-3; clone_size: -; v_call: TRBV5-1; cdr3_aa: CASSLIRTGATDTQYF
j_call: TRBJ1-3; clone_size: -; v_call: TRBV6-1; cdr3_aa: CASSDESRSSGNTIYF
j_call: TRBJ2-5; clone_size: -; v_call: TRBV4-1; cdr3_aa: CASSQVAGVQETQYF
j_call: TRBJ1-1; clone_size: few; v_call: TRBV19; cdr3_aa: CASTPSGGWNTEAFF
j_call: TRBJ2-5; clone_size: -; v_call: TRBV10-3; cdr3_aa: CAISETGFQETQYF
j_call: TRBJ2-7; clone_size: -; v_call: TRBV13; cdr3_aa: CASSLRQGAYEQYF
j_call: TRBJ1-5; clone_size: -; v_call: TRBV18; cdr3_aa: CASSLPRENQPQHF
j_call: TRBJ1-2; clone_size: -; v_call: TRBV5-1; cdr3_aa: CASSLSGFYGYTF
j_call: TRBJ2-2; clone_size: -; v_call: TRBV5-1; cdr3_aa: CASSLRQNTGELFF
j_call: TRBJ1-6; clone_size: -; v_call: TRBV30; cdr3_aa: CAWSVLDSLAPLHF
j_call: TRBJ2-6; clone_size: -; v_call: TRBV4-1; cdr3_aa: CASSLNEGSGANVLTF
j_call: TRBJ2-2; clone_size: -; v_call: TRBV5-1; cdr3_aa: CASSLSVNTGELFF
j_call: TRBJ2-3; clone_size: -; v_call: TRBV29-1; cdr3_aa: CSAETAGGLPDTQYF
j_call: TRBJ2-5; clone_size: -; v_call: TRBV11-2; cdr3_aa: CASSPETVGGTETQYF
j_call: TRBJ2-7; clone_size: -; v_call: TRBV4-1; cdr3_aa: CASSHGINGGYEQYF
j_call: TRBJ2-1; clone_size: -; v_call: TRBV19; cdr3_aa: CASSIGNTNEQFF
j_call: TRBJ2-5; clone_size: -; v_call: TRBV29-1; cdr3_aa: CSGRDRELETQYF
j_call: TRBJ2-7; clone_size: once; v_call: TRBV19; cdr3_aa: CASSMTSGRNHEQYF
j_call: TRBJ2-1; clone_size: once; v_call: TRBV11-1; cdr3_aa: CASSRGLAGRYNEQFF
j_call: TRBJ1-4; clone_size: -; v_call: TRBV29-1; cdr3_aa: CSTRKDTRPIGKLFF
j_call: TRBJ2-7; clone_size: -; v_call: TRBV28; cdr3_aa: CASSTSGIPTYEQYF
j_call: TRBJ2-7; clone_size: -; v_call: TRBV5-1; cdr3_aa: CASRLRTGYSYEQYF
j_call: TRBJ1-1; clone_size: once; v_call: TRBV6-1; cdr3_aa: CASGNNRDIETEAFF
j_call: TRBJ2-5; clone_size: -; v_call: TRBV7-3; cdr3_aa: CASSLMPQGAGETQYF
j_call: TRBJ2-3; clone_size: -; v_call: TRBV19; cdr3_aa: CASSAGPSTDTQYF
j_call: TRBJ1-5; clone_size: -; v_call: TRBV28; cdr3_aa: CASSYTGAVNQPQHF
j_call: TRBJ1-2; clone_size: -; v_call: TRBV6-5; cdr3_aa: CASSSALNTHGYTF
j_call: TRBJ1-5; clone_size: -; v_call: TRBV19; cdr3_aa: CASSLGQKELF
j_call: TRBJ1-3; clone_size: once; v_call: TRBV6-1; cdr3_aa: CATPLEGRNTIYF
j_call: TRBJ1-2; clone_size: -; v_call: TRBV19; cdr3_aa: CASSIPVQANYGYTF
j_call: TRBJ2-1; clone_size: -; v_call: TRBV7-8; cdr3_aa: CASSGDSNEQFF
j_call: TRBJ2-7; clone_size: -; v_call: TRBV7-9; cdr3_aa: CASSFTSGGAVLSSYEQYF
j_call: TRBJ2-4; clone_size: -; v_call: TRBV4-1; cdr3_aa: CASSQTGTGGNIAKNIQYF
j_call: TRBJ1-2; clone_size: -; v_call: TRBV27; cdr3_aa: CASRVQGRTLAGLYGYTF